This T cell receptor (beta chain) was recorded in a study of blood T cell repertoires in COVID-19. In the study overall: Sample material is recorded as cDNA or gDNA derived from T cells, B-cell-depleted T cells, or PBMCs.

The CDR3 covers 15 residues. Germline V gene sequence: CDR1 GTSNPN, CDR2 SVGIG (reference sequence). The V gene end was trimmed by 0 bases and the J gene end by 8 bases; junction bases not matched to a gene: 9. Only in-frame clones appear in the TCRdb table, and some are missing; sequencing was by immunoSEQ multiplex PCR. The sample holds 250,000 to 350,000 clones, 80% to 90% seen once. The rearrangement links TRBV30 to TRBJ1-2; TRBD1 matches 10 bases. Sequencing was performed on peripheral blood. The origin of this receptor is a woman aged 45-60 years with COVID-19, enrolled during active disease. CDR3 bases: TGTGCCTGGAGTGTACTTGGAGGGACAGGGGCCGGCTACACCTTC. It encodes CAWSVLGGTGAGYTF.